This T cell receptor beta chain was sequenced for a study of cytomegalovirus exposure and HLA in healthy donors. To note about this clone: The target antigen is unknown.

The PCR was carried out with 60 Vbeta primers and 13 Jbeta primers. Using immunoSEQ multiplex PCR, the repertoire was profiled, and TCRdb retains in-frame clones only, with some absent. The sample shows about 110,000 clones, about three quarters of them seen only once. V lost 3 bases and J lost 0; bases outside the gene matches: 6. The CDR3 consists of 16 residues. Germline CDR1 reads SGDLS; CDR2 reads YYNGEE. General observations from the study: The only immune exposure information that was available was CMV serostatus. Whilst most TCR sequences proved rare, a subset of public TCRs occurred across many donors. After further analysis at a later stage, 16,951 TCR beta sequences were associated with HLA alleles at 0.05 false discovery rate.

What was sequenced was PBMCs. This receptor was obtained from a woman in her forties in good health and CMV-seropositive. The V and J genes are TRBV9 and TRBJ2-3; 8 bases line up with TRBD2. The CDR3: CASSAGTRGSTDTQYF. The CDR3 DNA reads as TGTGCCAGCAGCGCCGGGACTAGGGGGAGCACAGATACGCAGTATTTT.